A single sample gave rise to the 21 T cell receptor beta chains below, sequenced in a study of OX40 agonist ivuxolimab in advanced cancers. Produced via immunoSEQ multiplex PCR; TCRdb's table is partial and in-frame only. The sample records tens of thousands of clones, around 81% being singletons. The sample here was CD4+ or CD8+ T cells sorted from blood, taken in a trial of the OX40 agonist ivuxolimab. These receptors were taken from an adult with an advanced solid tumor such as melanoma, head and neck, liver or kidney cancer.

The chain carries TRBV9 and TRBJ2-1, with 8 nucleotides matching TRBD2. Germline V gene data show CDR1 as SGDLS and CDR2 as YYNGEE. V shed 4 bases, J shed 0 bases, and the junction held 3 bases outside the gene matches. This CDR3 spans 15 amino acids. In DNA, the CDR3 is TGTGCCAGCAGCATAGCGGGAAGCTCCTACAATGAGCAGTTCTTC. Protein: CASSIAGSSYNEQFF.

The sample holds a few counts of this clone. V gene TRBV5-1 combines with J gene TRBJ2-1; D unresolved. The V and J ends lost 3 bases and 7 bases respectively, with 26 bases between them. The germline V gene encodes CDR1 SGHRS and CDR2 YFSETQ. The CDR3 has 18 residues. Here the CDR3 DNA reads TGCGCCAGCAGCTCACCCCCGCTAGGTTCCCACTTTACAAATGAGCAGTTCTTC. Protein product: CASSSPPLGSHFTNEQFF. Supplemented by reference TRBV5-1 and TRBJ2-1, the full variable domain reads KAGVTQTPRYLIKTRGQQVTLSCSPISGHRSVSWYQQTPGQGLQFLFEYFSETQRNKGNFPGRFSGRQFSNSRSEMNVSTLELGDSALYLCASSSPPLGSHFTNEQFFGPGTRLTVL.

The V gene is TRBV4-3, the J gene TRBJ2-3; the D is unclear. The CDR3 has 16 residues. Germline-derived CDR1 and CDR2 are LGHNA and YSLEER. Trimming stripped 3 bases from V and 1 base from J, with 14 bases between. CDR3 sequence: CASSHSWILGTDTQYF. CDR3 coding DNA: TGCGCCAGCAGCCACTCCTGGATCCTAGGCACAGATACGCAGTATTTT.

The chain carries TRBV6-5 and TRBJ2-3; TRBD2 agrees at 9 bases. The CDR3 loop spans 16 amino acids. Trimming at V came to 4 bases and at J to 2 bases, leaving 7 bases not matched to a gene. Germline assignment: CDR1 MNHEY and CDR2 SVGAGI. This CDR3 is CASSSIAGAATDTQYF. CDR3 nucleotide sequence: TGTGCCAGCAGTTCGATAGCGGGGGCCGCCACAGATACGCAGTATTTT.

DNA for the CDR3: TGTGCCAGCAGTGAAGACGGGACTAGCGGGTACGAGCAGTACGTC. The encoded protein is CASSEDGTSGYEQYV. The rearrangement uses TRBV6-1 and TRBJ2-7; 12 nucleotides match TRBD2. CDR1 is MNHNS, CDR2 SASEGT, per germline. Trimming cost V 1 base and J 4 bases; bases outside gene matches: 2. The CDR3 covers 15 residues.

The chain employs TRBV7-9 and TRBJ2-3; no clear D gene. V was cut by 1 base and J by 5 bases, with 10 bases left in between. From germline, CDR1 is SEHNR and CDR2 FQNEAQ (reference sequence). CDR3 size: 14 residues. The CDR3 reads CASSLGTAGDTQYF. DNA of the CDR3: TGTGCCAGCAGCTTAGGCACGGCAGGAGATACGCAGTATTTT.

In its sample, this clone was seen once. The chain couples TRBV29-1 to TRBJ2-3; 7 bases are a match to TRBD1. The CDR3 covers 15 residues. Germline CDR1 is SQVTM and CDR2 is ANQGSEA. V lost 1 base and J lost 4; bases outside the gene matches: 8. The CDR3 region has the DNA TGCAGCGTTGAAGGCCCGGGACAGTGGCCAGATACGCAGTATTTT. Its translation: CSVEGPGQWPDTQYF.

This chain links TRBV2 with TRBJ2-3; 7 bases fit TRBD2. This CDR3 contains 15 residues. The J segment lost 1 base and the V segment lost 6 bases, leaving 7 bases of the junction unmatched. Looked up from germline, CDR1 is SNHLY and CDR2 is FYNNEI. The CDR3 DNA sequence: TGTGCCAGCAGCTTAGGACTAGGAGGCACAGATACGCAGTATTTT. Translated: CASSLGLGGTDTQYF.

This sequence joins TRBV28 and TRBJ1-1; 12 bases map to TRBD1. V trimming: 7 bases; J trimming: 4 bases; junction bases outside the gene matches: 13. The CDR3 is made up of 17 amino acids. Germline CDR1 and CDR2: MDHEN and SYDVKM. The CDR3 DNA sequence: TGTGCCAGCAACACTCCGGGACAGGGGGCGGGGTCCACTGAAGCTTTCTTT. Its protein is CASNTPGQGAGSTEAFF.

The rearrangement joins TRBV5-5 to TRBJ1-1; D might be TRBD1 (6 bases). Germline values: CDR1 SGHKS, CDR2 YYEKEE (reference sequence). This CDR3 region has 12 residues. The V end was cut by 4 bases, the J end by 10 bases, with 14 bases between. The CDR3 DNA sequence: TGTGCCAGCAGCCCGGGACACGGGGCAGCTTTCTTT. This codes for CASSPGHGAAFF.

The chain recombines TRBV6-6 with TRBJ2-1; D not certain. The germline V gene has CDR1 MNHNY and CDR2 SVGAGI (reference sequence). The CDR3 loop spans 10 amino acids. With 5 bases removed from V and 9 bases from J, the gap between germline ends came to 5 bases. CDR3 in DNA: TGTGCCAGCAGTGATAGTGAGCAGTTCTTC. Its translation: CASSDSEQFF.

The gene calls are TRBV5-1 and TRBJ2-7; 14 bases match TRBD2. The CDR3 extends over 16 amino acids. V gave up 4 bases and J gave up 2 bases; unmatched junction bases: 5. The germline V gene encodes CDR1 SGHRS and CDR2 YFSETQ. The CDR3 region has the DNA TGCGCCAGCAGCCCGGGACTAGCGGGAGTAACCTACGAGCAGTACTTC. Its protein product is CASSPGLAGVTYEQYF.

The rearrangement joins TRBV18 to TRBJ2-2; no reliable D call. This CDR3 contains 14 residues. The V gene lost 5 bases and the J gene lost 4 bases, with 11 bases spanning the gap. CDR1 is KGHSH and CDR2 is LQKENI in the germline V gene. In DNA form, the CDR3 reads TGTGCCAGCTCAGAAGGGCCAGGCACCGGGGAGCTGTTTTTT. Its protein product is CASSEGPGTGELFF.

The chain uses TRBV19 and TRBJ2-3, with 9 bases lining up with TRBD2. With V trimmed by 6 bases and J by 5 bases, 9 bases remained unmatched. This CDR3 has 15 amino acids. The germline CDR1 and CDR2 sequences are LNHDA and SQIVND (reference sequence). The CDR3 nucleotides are TGTGCCAGTAGACCTAGCGGGGTTGGGGGAGATACGCAGTATTTT. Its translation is CASRPSGVGGDTQYF.

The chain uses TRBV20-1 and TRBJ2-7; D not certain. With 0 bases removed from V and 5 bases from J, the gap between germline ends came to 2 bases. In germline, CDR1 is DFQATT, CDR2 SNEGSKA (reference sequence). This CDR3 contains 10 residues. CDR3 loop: CSARDNEQYF. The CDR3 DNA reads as TGCAGTGCTAGAGACAACGAGCAGTACTTC.

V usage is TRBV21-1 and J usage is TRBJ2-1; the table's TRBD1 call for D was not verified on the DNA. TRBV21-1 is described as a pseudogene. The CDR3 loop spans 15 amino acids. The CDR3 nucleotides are TGTGCCAGCACCGGGGGGACAGGGGCAAACAATGAGCAGTTCTTC. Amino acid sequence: CASTGGTGANNEQFF.

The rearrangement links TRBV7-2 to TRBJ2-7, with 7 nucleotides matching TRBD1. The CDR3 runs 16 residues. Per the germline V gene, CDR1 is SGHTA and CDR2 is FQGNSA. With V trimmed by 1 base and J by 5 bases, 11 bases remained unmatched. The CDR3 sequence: CASSLESTGVSHEQYF. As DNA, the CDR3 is TGTGCCAGCAGCTTAGAGTCCACAGGGGTGTCCCACGAGCAGTACTTC. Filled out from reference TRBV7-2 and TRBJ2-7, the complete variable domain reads GAGVSQSPSNKVTEKGKDVELRCDPISGHTALYWYRQSLGQGLEFLIYFQGNSAPDKSGLPSDRFSAERTGGSVSTLTIQRTQQEDSAVYLCASSLESTGVSHEQYFGPGTRLTVT.

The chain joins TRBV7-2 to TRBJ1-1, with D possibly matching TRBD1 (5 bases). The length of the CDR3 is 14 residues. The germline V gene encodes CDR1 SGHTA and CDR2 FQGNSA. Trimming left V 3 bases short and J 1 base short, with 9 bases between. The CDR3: CASSLGHQNTEAFF. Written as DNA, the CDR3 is TGTGCCAGCAGCTTGGGGCACCAGAACACTGAAGCTTTCTTT. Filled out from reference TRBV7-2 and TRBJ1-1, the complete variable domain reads GAGVSQSPSNKVTEKGKDVELRCDPISGHTALYWYRQSLGQGLEFLIYFQGNSAPDKSGLPSDRFSAERTGGSVSTLTIQRTQQEDSAVYLCASSLGHQNTEAFFGQGTRLTVV.

The DNA for the CDR3 is TGTGCCAGCAGTGTCCCAGGGCTGGAGCGGACGAATGAGCAGTTCTTC. Translation gives CASSVPGLERTNEQFF. This chain joins TRBV6-1 and TRBJ2-1; D could derive from TRBD1 or TRBD2 (5 bases each). The length of the CDR3 is 16 residues. Deletions cut 4 bases from V and 7 bases from J, with 20 bases between. Germline CDR1 MNHNS, CDR2 SASEGT.

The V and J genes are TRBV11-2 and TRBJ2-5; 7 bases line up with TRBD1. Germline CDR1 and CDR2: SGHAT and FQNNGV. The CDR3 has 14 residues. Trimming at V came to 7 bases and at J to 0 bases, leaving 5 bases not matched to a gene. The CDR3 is CASTSRGHQETQYF. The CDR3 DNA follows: TGTGCCAGCACCTCGAGGGGGCACCAAGAGACCCAGTACTTC.

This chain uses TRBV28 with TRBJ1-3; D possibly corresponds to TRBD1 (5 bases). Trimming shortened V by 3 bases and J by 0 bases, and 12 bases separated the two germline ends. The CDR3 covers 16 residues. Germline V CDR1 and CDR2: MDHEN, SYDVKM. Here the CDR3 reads CASSLRDSFSGNTIYF. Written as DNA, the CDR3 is TGTGCCAGCAGTTTGAGAGACAGTTTCTCTGGAAACACCATATATTTT.